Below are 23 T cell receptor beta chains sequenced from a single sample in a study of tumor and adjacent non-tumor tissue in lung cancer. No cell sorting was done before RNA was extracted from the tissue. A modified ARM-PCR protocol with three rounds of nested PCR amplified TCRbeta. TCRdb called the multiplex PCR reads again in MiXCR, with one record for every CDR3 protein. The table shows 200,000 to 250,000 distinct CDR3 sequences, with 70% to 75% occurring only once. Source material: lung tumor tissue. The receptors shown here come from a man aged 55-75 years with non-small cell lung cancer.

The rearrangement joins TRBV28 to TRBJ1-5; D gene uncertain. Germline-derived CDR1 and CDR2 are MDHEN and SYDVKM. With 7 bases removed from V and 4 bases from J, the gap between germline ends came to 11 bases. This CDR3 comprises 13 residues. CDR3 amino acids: CASIGSLNQPQHF. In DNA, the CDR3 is TGTGCCAGCATAGGCTCACTTAATCAGCCCCAGCATTTT.

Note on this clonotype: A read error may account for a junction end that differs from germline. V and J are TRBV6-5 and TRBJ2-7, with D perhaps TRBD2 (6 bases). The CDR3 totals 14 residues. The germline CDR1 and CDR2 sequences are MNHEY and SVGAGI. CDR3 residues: CSSRWDFGSYEQYF. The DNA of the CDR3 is TGTTCCAGCCGCTGGGACTTCGGTTCCTACGAGCAGTACTTC.

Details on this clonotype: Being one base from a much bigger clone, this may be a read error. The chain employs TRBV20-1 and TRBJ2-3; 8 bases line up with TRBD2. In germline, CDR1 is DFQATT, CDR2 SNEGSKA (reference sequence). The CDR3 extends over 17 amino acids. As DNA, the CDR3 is TGCAGTACTAGACTGTGGAACGGGACTAGGGTCTTAGATACGCAGTATTTT. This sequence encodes CSTRLWNGTRVLDTQYF.

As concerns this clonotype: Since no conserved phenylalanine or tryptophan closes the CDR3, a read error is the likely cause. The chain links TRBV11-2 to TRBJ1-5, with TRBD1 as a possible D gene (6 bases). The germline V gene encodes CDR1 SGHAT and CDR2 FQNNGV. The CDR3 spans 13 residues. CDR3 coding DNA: TGTGCGAGCAGCAAATACAGGGATCAGCCCCAGCATTCT. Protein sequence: CASSKYRDQPQHS.

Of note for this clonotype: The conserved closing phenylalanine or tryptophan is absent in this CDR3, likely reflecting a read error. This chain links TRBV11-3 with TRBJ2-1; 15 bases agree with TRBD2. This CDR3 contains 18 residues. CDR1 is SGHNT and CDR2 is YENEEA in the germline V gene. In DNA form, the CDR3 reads TGTGCCATCAGCAAGTCTTTACCGGGACTAGCGGGAGGCCCTGAGCAGTTCTCC. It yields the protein CAISKSLPGLAGGPEQFS.

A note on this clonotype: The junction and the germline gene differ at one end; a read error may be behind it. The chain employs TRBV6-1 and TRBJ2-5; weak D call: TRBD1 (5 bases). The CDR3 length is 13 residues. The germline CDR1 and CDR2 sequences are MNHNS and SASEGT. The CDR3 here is CASNEERGETQYF. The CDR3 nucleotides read TGTGCCAGCAATGAAGAAAGGGGAGAGACCCAGTACTTC.

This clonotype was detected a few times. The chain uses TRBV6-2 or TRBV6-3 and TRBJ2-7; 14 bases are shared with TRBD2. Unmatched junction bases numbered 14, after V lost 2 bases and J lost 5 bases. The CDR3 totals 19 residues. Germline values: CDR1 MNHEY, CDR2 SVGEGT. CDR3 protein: CASSYLKPGTSGRDNEQYF. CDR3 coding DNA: TGTGCCAGCAGTTACCTAAAACCCGGGACTAGCGGGAGAGACAACGAGCAGTACTTC.

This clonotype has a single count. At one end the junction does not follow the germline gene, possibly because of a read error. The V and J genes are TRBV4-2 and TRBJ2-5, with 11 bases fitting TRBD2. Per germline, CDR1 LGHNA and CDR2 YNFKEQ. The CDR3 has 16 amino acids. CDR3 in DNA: TGTGCCAGCAGCTCCCGACTAGCGGGACCCAGGGAGATCCAGTACTTC. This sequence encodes CASSSRLAGPREIQYF.

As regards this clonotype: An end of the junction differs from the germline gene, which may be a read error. CDR3 in amino acids: CVSSLARGPVQETQYF. Here the CDR3 DNA reads TGTGTCAGCAGCTTAGCGCGGGGGCCAGTCCAAGAGACCCAGTACTTC. The chain employs TRBV11-1 and TRBJ2-5; D is possibly TRBD2 (7 bases). CDR1 is SGHAT and CDR2 is FQDESV in the germline V gene (reference sequence). The CDR3 is 16 amino acids. Full variable domain (outside the CDR3, taken from reference TRBV11-1 and TRBJ2-5): EAEVAQSPRYKITEKSQAVAFWCDPISGHATLYWYRQILGQGPELLVQFQDESVVDDSQLPKDRFSAERLKGVDSTLKIQPAELGDSAMYLCVSSLARGPVQETQYFGPGTRLLVL.

CDR3 loop: CASSLGGGSWWEIIDNEQFF. Here the CDR3 DNA reads TGTGCCAGCAGCTTAGGAGGGGGAAGCTGGTGGGAGATAATCGACAATGAGCAGTTCTTC. The genes are TRBV11-2 and TRBJ2-1; possible D gene TRBD1, 6 bases. CDR1 is SGHAT, CDR2 FQNNGV, per germline. The CDR3 covers 20 residues. V was pared by 1 base and J by 5 bases, with 27 bases between.

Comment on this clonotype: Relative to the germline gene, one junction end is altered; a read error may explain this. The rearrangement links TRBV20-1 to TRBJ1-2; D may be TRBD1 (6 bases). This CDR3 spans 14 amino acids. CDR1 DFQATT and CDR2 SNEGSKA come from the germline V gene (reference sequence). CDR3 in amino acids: CNAAVGGRFYGYTF. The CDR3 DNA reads TGCAATGCTGCTGTAGGGGGGCGGTTCTATGGCTACACATTC.

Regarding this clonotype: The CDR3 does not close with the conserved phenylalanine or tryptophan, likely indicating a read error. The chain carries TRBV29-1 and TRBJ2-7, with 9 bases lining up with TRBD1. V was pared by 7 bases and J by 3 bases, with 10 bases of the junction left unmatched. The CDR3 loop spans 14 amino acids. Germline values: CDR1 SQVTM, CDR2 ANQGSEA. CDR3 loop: CSAHLGTGNYEQYS. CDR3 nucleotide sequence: TGCAGCGCCCACTTAGGGACAGGGAACTACGAGCAGTACTCC.

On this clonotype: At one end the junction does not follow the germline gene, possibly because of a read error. CDR3 nucleotide sequence: TGTGCCAGCAGCACAGGGGATGGAGCCAACGTCCTGATTTTC. Its translation is CASSTGDGANVLIF. The rearrangement uses TRBV5-8 and TRBJ2-6, with 7 positions matching TRBD1. The CDR3 is 14 amino acids. CDR1 and CDR2 (germline): SGHTS, YDEGEE.

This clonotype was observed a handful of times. CDR3 sequence reads: CAWSARETQYF. The CDR3 DNA follows: TGTGCCTGGAGTGCTAGGGAGACCCAGTACTTC. J is TRBJ2-5 and V is TRBV30; unclear D gene. The CDR3 covers 11 residues. V lost 1 base and J 5 bases, leaving 5 bases between the germline ends. Germline V gene sequence: CDR1 GTSNPN, CDR2 SVGIG (reference sequence). The entire variable domain, with the rest obtained from reference TRBV30 and TRBJ2-5, is as follows: SQTIHQWPATLVQPVGSPLSLECTVEGTSNPNLYWYRQAAGRGLQLLFYSVGIGQISSEVPQNLSASRPQDRQFILSSKKLLLSDSGFYLCAWSARETQYFGPGTRLLVL.

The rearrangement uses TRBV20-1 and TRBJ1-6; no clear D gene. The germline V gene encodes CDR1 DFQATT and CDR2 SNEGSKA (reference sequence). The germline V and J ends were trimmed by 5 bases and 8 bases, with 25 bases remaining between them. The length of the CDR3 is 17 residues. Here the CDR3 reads CSAHLGRGRRWDSPLHF. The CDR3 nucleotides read TGCAGTGCTCACCTTGGGCGAGGCAGGCGATGGGATTCACCCCTCCACTTT.

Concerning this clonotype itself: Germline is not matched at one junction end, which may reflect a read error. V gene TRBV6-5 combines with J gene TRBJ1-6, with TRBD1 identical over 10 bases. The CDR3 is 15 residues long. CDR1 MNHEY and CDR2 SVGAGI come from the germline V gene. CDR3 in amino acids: CTSSSVGQGSSPLHF. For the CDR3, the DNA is TGTACCAGCAGTTCCGTGGGACAGGGGTCTTCACCCCTCCACTTT.

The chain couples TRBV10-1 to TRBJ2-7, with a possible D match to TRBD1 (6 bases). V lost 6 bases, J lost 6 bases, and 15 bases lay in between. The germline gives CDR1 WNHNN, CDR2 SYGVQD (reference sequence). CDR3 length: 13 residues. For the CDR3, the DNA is TGCGCCAGCAGGGGACATGGGGCATGCGAGCAGTACTTC. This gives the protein CASRGHGACEQYF.

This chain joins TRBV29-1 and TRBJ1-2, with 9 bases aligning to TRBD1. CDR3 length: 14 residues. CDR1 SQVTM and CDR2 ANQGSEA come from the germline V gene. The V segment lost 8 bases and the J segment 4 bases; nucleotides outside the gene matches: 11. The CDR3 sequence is CSISQGARVYGYTF. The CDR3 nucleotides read TGCAGCATTTCACAGGGGGCCCGCGTCTATGGCTACACCTTC.

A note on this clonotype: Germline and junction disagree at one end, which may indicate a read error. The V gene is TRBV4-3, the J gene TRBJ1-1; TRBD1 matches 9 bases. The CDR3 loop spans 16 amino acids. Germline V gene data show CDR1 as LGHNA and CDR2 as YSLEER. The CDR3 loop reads CASSRLQGAGSTEASF. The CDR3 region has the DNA TGCGCCAGCAGCCGACTACAGGGGGCTGGTAGCACTGAAGCTTCCTTT.

The DNA for the CDR3 is TGCAGTGCTAGAGAAAATCTTCTGGGCGACGAGCAGTACTTC. Its protein product is CSARENLLGDEQYF. The chain recombines TRBV20-1 with TRBJ2-7; D remains unclear. The germline gives CDR1 DFQATT, CDR2 SNEGSKA (reference sequence). Trimming stripped 0 bases from V and 5 bases from J, with 14 bases between. The CDR3 runs to 14 residues.

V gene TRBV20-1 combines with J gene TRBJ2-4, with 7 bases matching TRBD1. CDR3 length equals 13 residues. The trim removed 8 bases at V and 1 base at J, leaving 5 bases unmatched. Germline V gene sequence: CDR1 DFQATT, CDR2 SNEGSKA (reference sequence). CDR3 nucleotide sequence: TGCAGTCCACCGGACAGGGCCAAAAACATTCAGTACTTC. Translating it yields CSPPDRAKNIQYF.

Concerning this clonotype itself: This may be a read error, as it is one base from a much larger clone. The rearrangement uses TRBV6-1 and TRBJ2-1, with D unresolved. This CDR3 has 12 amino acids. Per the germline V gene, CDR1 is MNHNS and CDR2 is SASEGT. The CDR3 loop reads CASSASYNELFF. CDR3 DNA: TGTGCCAGCAGTGCGTCTTACAATGAGCTGTTCTTC.

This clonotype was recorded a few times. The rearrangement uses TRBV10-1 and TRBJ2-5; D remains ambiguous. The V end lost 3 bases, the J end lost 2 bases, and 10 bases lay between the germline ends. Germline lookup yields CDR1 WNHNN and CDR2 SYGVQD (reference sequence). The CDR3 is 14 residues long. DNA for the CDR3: TGCGCCAGCAGTGATTACGGGCAACAAGAGACCCAGTACTTC. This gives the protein CASSDYGQQETQYF.